The 20 T cell receptor beta chains below come from one sample, sequenced in a study of blood T cell repertoires in COVID-19. Clones were sequenced by immunoSEQ multiplex PCR, and TCRdb holds only the in-frame ones, with some missing. In the table there are about 19,000 clones, approximately 91% of which are singletons. Sequencing was carried out using peripheral blood. The receptors were sampled from a human donor in a cohort sampled during active COVID-19.

The chain has TRBV19 and TRBJ1-6, with D hard to call. There are 13 residues in the CDR3. The V gene's germline CDR1 is LNHDA and CDR2 SQIVND (reference sequence). V gave up 7 bases and J gave up 7 bases, with 11 bases separating them. The CDR3 loop is CASKEGVNSPLHF. In DNA form, the CDR3 reads TGTGCCAGTAAAGAGGGCGTCAATTCACCCCTCCACTTT.

Here the CDR3 reads CASSPLKGGVTQETQYF. CDR3 DNA sequence: TGTGCCAGCTCACCACTTAAAGGAGGGGTTACCCAAGAGACCCAGTACTTC. This chain links TRBV18 with TRBJ2-5, with a weak D call TRBD2 (6 bases). The CDR3 has 17 residues. V was trimmed by 1 base and J by 1 base, leaving 16 bases between them. The germline V gene encodes CDR1 KGHSH and CDR2 LQKENI.

This clone has just a few counts. The chain links TRBV12-3 or TRBV12-4 to TRBJ1-1, with D uncertain. The CDR3 has 13 residues. Trimming cost V 3 bases and J 2 bases, with 7 bases left between them. CDR3 sequence: CASSLAPNTEAFF. CDR3 nucleotides: TGTGCCAGCAGTTTGGCCCCTAACACTGAAGCTTTCTTT.

The V call is TRBV19, the J call TRBJ1-5, with D unclear. The CDR3 loop spans 13 amino acids. The ends were cut back, 6 bases at V and 4 bases at J, with 10 bases in the middle. The germline CDR1 and CDR2 sequences are LNHDA and SQIVND (reference sequence). Here the CDR3 DNA reads TGTGCCAGTAGCCCCGGTCGGAATCAGCCCCAGCATTTT. Its protein is CASSPGRNQPQHF.

The J gene is TRBJ2-3, the V gene TRBV30, with D possibly being TRBD2 (5 bases). The CDR3 is made up of 15 amino acids. Trimming took 0 bases from V and 3 from J, leaving 13 bases between them. Germline CDR1 GTSNPN, CDR2 SVGIG (reference sequence). This CDR3 is CAWSVPQRLTDTQYF. DNA of the CDR3: TGTGCCTGGAGTGTACCACAGCGGCTAACAGATACGCAGTATTTT.

The rearrangement links TRBV5-8 to TRBJ2-7; 10 nucleotides align to TRBD1. Germline loops: CDR1 SGHTS, CDR2 YDEGEE. This CDR3 contains 19 residues. Trimming took 1 base from V and 3 from J; bases not matched to a gene: 16. The CDR3 nucleotides read TGTGCCAGCAGCTTGATCATAGGGTCTCGGACAGGGGGGCGCTACGAGCAGTACTTC. Translation: CASSLIIGSRTGGRYEQYF.

The V call is TRBV19, the J call TRBJ2-5; 11 nucleotides align to TRBD2. In germline, CDR1 is LNHDA, CDR2 SQIVND (reference sequence). V lost 5 bases, J lost 1 base, and 12 bases stayed unmatched. This CDR3 has 18 amino acids. CDR3 region: CASSATLAGDAFQETQYF. The CDR3 bases are TGTGCCAGTAGTGCCACACTAGCGGGGGACGCTTTCCAAGAGACCCAGTACTTC.

This chain joins TRBV15 and TRBJ2-7; 7 bases line up with TRBD1. CDR3 size: 14 residues. V shed 3 bases and J 7 bases; nucleotides not matched to a gene: 9. Per the germline V gene, CDR1 is LNHNV and CDR2 is YYDKDF (reference sequence). CDR3 protein: CATSSDDRAREQYF. CDR3 coding DNA: TGTGCCACCAGCAGCGACGACAGGGCTAGGGAGCAGTACTTC.

The rearrangement joins TRBV4-1 to TRBJ2-1, with 13 bases matching TRBD2. Per germline, CDR1 MGHRA and CDR2 YSYEKL. V lost 0 bases and J lost 4; bases outside the gene matches: 9. The CDR3 is 19 amino acids. The DNA for the CDR3 is TGCGCCAGCAGCCAAGAAGTTATGACTAGCGGGGGGTGGTACAATGAGCAGTTCTTC. Its protein is CASSQEVMTSGGWYNEQFF.

The CDR3 bases are TGTGCCACCAGTGATCCTAACAGGAGCGGGGAGCTGTTTTTT. This encodes CATSDPNRSGELFF. The chain is built from TRBV24-1 and TRBJ2-2, with D possibly TRBD1 on 5 matching bases. Germline V gene lookup returns CDR1 KGHDR and CDR2 SFDVKD. With 3 bases removed from V and 7 bases from J, the gap between germline ends came to 11 bases. The CDR3 is 14 amino acids.

The V gene is TRBV6-4, the J gene TRBJ2-6, with a weak D call TRBD1 (6 bases). V was clipped by 5 bases and J by 3 bases, with 8 bases between them. The germline gives CDR1 MRHNA, CDR2 SNTAGT. This CDR3 is built from 14 residues. The CDR3 DNA sequence: TGTGCCAGCAGTCCAGGGGATGGGGCCAACGTCCTGACTTTC. Its translation: CASSPGDGANVLTF.

This clone came up once. This rearrangement joins TRBV5-4 to TRBJ2-2; D might be TRBD1 (5 bases). The CDR3 is made up of 13 amino acids. Germline-derived CDR1 and CDR2 are SGHNT and YYREEE (reference sequence). V lost 0 bases and J lost 7, with 7 bases in between. In nucleotides, the CDR3 is TGTGCCAGCAGCTTGGAGGGGTTCGGGGAGCTGTTTTTT. Protein sequence: CASSLEGFGELFF.

The chain links TRBV5-1 to TRBJ1-4; 11 positions match TRBD1. Germline CDR1 is SGHRS and CDR2 is YFSETQ. With 4 bases clipped from V and 7 bases from J, the junction kept 9 bases outside the gene matches. CDR3 size: 16 residues. The CDR3 reads CASSPGQGARIEKLFF. The CDR3 DNA sequence: TGCGCCAGCAGCCCCGGACAGGGGGCGCGGATTGAAAAACTGTTTTTT.

The rearrangement uses TRBV19 and TRBJ1-1; D not certain. The CDR3 is 14 amino acids. Trimming shortened V by 6 bases and J by 0 bases, and 11 bases separated the two germline ends. The germline CDR1 and CDR2 sequences are LNHDA and SQIVND (reference sequence). The CDR3 DNA sequence: TGTGCCAGTAGCCCTGCGACTGTGAACACTGAAGCTTTCTTT. This encodes CASSPATVNTEAFF.

The chain employs TRBV6-6 and TRBJ2-2; D ambiguous. This CDR3 is built from 14 residues. Germline V CDR1 and CDR2: MNHNY, SVGAGI (reference sequence). Trimming left V 2 bases short and J 7 bases short, with 11 bases between. CDR3: CASSYGSGYGELFF. As DNA, the CDR3 is TGTGCCAGCAGTTACGGATCAGGTTACGGGGAGCTGTTTTTT.

CDR3 sequence: CASSATVNTEAFF. The CDR3 DNA is TGTGCCAGTAGTGCTACAGTGAACACTGAAGCTTTCTTT. The chain couples TRBV19 to TRBJ1-1; D call uncertain. The CDR3 totals 13 residues. Trimming took off 5 bases at V and 0 bases at J, with 7 bases between the two ends. In germline, CDR1 is LNHDA, CDR2 SQIVND (reference sequence).

V usage is TRBV5-1 and J usage is TRBJ2-7; TRBD1 agrees at 8 bases. J gave up 2 bases and V 4 bases, and 11 bases lay outside the gene matches. CDR1 is SGHRS, CDR2 YFSETQ, per germline. This CDR3 is built from 16 residues. CDR3 bases: TGCGCCAGCAGCCCCCAACAGGGGGGATTTACCTACGAGCAGTACTTC. It encodes CASSPQQGGFTYEQYF.

The rearrangement uses TRBV19 and TRBJ1-5; 8 nucleotides line up with TRBD1. The CDR3 is 14 residues long. With 7 bases clipped from V and 2 bases from J, the junction kept 4 bases outside the gene matches. Germline V CDR1 and CDR2: LNHDA, SQIVND (reference sequence). The CDR3 DNA follows: TGTGCCAGTACCCAGGGACAGGGCAATCAGCCCCAGCATTTT. The encoded protein is CASTQGQGNQPQHF. The full variable domain, completed using reference TRBV19 and TRBJ1-5, is DGGITQSPKYLFRKEGQNVTLSCEQNLNHDAMYWYRQDPGQGLRLIYYSQIVNDFQKGDIAEGYSVSREKKESFPLTVTSAQKNPTAFYLCASTQGQGNQPQHFGDGTRLSIL.

The chain carries TRBV4-3 and TRBJ2-7; TRBD1 aligns across 11 bases. The CDR3 consists of 17 residues. Germline V gene sequence: CDR1 LGHNA, CDR2 YSLEER. With 3 bases clipped from V and 3 bases from J, the junction kept 10 bases outside the gene matches. The CDR3 spells CASSHLVRDRGVYEQYF. CDR3 sequence (DNA): TGCGCCAGCAGCCACCTAGTACGGGACAGGGGGGTCTACGAGCAGTACTTC.

The chain couples TRBV6-5 to TRBJ1-4; D is ambiguous. Germline CDR1 reads MNHEY; CDR2 reads SVGAGI. Trimming stripped 2 bases from V and 5 bases from J, with 9 bases between. CDR3 length equals 14 residues. The CDR3 spells CASSYRRENEKLFF. CDR3 in DNA: TGTGCCAGCAGTTACCGGCGGGAAAATGAAAAACTGTTTTTT.